The sequence of this TCR beta chain was determined in a study of T cells in Graves' hyperthyroidism and ophthalmopathy. Study-level points and caveats: Stable hyperthyroidism was told apart from ophthalmopathy by a model built on 13 V-J features. For ophthalmopathy, model prediction preceded onset by a median about 6.2 months.

As to this clonotype: Its antigen is undetermined.

With 3 bases clipped from V and 9 bases from J, the junction kept 5 bases outside the gene matches. Germline CDR1 is DFQATT and CDR2 is SNEGSKA (reference sequence). The length of the CDR3 is 15 residues. Authors of the study amplified TCR beta CDR3 regions from RNA transcripts. The HTBI primer set was used in a first-round RT-PCR of the TCR CDR3. Each CDR3 protein gets one entry after TCRdb re-called the multiplex PCR reads with MiXCR. Among roughly 380,000 distinct CDR3 sequences listed, 14% were seen once. Clinical symptoms, serum thyroxine and TRAb, thyroid ultrasound and orbital computed tomography together formed the diagnostic basis. The PBMCs were taken from around 9.1 ml of fresh peripheral blood.

Sample: blood. This clonotype originated in a woman aged 60 to 75 with Graves' hyperthyroidism. This sequence joins TRBV20-1 and TRBJ2-1, with TRBD2 matching over 16 bases. The CDR3 DNA is TGCAGTGCTAGGGGGACTAGCGGGAGGGTAGGTGAGCAGTTCTTC. Translation gives CSARGTSGRVGEQFF.